The T cell receptor (beta chain) described here comes from a study of human T cells and chemical hapten exposure. Study as a whole: Diphenylcyclopropenone was applied weekly to patients' scalps across the roughly 23-week study. Overall study findings and caveats: Having alopecia, the donors may differ immunologically from healthy people. Sensitization with DPC brought no change to TCRs above 1 in 1000 in frequency.

Time point defined: pre-sensitization, week 0. The treatment denotes: therapeutic diphenylcyclopropenone sensitization with weekly scalp DPC. Total RNA was isolated from whole blood that had not been fractionated. The CDR3 covers 11 residues. The germline V gene encodes CDR1 DFQATT and CDR2 SNEGSKA (reference sequence). The germline V and J ends were trimmed by 4 bases and 4 bases, with 8 bases remaining between them. This clonotype occurred a few times. The antigen is undetermined. The library gave individual cDNA molecules unique molecular identifiers. TCRdb ran MiXCR on the RACE reads and lists one entry per CDR3 protein. The sample includes about 52,000 distinct CDR3 sequences, 9.5% to 10% of them seen just once.

The sample in question was whole blood, obtained in connection with sensitization to the hapten diphenylcyclopropenone (DPC). The chain joins TRBV20-1 to TRBJ2-7, with TRBD1 as a possible D gene (6 bases). This clonotype was obtained from a woman aged 25 to 39 with alopecia areata. Some clones in this sample may be carry-over from other donors' samples. The CDR3, as DNA: TGCAGTGCTAAGAGGGGGTACGAGCAGTACTTC. Translated: CSAKRGYEQYF.